These 2 T cell receptor beta chains share one sample of origin, sequenced in a study of shared clonotypes between healthy human individuals. Repertoires were generated with immunoSEQ multiplex PCR, while TCRdb's copy carries only in-frame clones and drops some. The top ten clones hold under 2% of a sample with approximately 2,200,000 clones, 93% of them seen once. The naive CD8 subset, CD45RO-negative cells positively selected for CCR7, excluded terminally differentiated effector memory CD45RA+ cells. Specimen: naive CD8+ T cells from PBMCs. These receptor sequences come from a man aged 18 to 29 in good health. Some clones in this sample may be carry-over from other donors' samples.

The chain carries TRBV5-1 and TRBJ1-2; TRBD1 is a possible D gene (5 bases). CDR3 length equals 14 residues. Germline V CDR1 and CDR2: SGHRS, YFSETQ. V was cut by 3 bases and J by 3 bases, with 12 bases left in between. The CDR3 protein is CASSWGGGDYGYTF. CDR3 in DNA: TGCGCCAGCAGCTGGGGCGGGGGAGACTATGGCTACACCTTC.

The chain couples TRBV6-5 to TRBJ2-2, with 7 bases aligning to TRBD2. The CDR3 has 15 amino acids. Germline V gene lookup returns CDR1 MNHEY and CDR2 SVGAGI. The ends lost 5 bases at V and 5 bases at J; junction bases unmatched: 8. CDR3 sequence reads: CASSIRGGWTGELFF. CDR3 DNA sequence: TGTGCCAGCAGTATCCGGGGAGGGTGGACCGGGGAGCTGTTTTTT.